This record concerns one TCR beta chain sequence. Its antigen is not known. This CDR3 is built from 16 residues. The germline CDR1 and CDR2 sequences are MNHEY and SMNVEV (reference sequence). The V end was cut by 5 bases, the J end by 4 bases, with 18 bases between. This sample was included in a study of cytomegalovirus exposure and HLA in healthy donors. General study results and limits: Compared with the roughly 730-donor mean, an Asian-associated ancestry cluster reportedly had fewer N-insertions, according to a later analysis.

Vbeta (60) and Jbeta (13) primers were used in the PCR. Data came from immunoSEQ multiplex PCR; TCRdb stores just in-frame clones and leaves some out. The sample includes 75,000 to 100,000 clones, roughly 70% of them seen just once. Specimen: PBMCs. The chain couples TRBV27 to TRBJ2-1; perhaps TRBD2 as D (7 bases). The TCR sequence derives from a male donor in good health and CMV-seronegative. The CDR3 spells CASSEAGAFRYNEQFF. CDR3 DNA sequence: TGTGCCAGCAGTGAGGCGGGGGCTTTTCGGTACAATGAGCAGTTCTTC.